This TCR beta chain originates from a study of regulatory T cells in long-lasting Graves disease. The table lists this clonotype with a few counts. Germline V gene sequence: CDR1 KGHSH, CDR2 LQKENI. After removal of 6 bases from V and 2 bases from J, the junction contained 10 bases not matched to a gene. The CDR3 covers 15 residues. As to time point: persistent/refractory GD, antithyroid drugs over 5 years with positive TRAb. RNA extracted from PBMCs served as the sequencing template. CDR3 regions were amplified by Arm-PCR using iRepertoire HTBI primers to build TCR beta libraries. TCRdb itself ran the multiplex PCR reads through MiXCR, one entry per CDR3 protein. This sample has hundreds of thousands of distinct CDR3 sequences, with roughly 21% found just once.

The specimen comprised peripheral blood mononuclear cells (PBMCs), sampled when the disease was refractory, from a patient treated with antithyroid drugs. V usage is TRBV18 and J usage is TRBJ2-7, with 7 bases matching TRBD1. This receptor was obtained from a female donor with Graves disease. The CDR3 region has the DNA TGTGCCAGCTCCCAGGCCGGGACAGCAACCTACGAGCAGTACTTC. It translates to CASSQAGTATYEQYF.